This paragraph reports one TCR beta chain. Source study methods: The authors estimated nucleated cell counts from reference gene primer amplification. Only in-frame clones appear in the TCRdb table, and some are missing; sequencing was by immunoSEQ multiplex PCR. The V and J calls and clone size are taken from that table; D and trimming were inferred from the DNA. The sample has around 160,000 clones; roughly four fifths are singletons. This record comes from a study of blood T cell repertoires in COVID-19. The CDR3 is 15 amino acids. After removal of 3 bases from V and 9 bases from J, the junction contained 13 bases not matched to a gene. Per germline, CDR1 SGHDN and CDR2 FVKESK.

The V gene is TRBV14, the J gene TRBJ1-1; TRBD1 matches 7 bases. Sequenced: peripheral blood. This sequence was found in a human donor with acute or convalescent COVID-19. The donor label of this sample is uncertain. CDR3 nucleotide sequence: TGTGCCAGCAGCCAGGGGATTGACAGGGTATCGAAAGCTTTCTTT. Amino acids: CASSQGIDRVSKAFF.